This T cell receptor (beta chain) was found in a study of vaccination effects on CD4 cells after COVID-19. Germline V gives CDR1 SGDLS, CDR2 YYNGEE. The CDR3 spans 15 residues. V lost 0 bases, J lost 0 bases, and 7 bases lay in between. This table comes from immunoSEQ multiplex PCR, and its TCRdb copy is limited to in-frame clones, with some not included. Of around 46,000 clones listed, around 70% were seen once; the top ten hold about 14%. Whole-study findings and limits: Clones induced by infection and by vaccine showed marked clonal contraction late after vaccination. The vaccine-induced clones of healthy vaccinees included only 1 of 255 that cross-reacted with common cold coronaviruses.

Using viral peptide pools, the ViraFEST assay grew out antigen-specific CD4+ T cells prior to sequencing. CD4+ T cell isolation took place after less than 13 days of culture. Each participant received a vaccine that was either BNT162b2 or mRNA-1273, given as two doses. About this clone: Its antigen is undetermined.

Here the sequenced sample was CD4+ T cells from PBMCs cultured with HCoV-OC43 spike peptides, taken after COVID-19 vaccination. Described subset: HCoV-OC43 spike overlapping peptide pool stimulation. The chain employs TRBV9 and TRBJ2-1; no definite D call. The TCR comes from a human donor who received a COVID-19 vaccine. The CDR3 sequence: CASSVGAGSYNEQFF. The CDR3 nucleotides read TGTGCCAGCAGCGTAGGGGCTGGCTCCTACAATGAGCAGTTCTTC.